This TCR beta chain was identified in a study of T cell responses to AZD1222 COVID-19 vaccine. The table came from immunoSEQ multiplex PCR; TCRdb's copy has only in-frame clones and leaves some out. The table has approximately 120,000 clones, roughly nine tenths seen once. As to this clone: Its antigen remains unidentified.

Findings and limits, study-wide: Clonal diversity was possibly underestimated, and white British individuals and females predominated among donors. Spike was spanned by vaccine-associated CD4 TCRs, with dominance at 160-218 and 743-854.

The length of the CDR3 is 15 residues. Trimming took off 2 bases at V and 0 bases at J, with 8 bases between the two ends. Germline CDR1 reads MNHEY; CDR2 reads SMNVEV (reference sequence). V gene TRBV27 combines with J gene TRBJ2-1; D might be TRBD1 or TRBD2, each matching 5 bases. The material sequenced was peripheral blood, taken on day 0 of AZD1222 vaccination. The TCR comes from an adult in good health. Here the CDR3 DNA reads TGTGCCAGCAGTTTAGGGGGTCTCTCCTACAATGAGCAGTTCTTC. Amino acid sequence: CASSLGGLSYNEQFF.